This T cell receptor beta chain was identified in a study of identical twins. Study-level findings and limits: Out-of-frame beta chain sequences displayed weaker excess sharing between twins.

As to this clonotype: Its antigen is currently unknown.

TCRdb fed the 5' RACE reads into MiXCR, producing one record per CDR3 protein. The data show a few hundred thousand distinct CDR3 sequences, with nearly 15% seen just once and roughly 0.4% held by the top ten. The CDR3 runs 16 residues. Trimming at V came to 1 base and at J to 4 bases, leaving 5 bases not matched to a gene. CDR1 SGHRS and CDR2 YFSETQ come from the germline V gene. These data were likewise used in another study, on yellow fever vaccine responses in identical twins.

The chain links TRBV5-1 to TRBJ2-5, with 12 positions matching TRBD2. The TCR comes from a woman between 18 and 30 years old in good health. The sequenced sample consisted of CD4+ T cells sorted from blood. The CDR3 DNA sequence: TGCGCCAGCAGCTTGTCGGCTAGCGGGGGGGCAGAGACCCAGTACTTC. This gives the protein CASSLSASGGAETQYF. The complete variable domain, with remaining parts taken from reference TRBV5-1 and TRBJ2-5, reads KAGVTQTPRYLIKTRGQQVTLSCSPISGHRSVSWYQQTPGQGLQFLFEYFSETQRNKGNFPGRFSGRQFSNSRSEMNVSTLELGDSALYLCASSLSASGGAETQYFGPGTRLLVL.